A single sample is the source of the 9 T cell receptor beta chains below, sequenced in a study of T cell changes during pregnancy in multiple sclerosis. Generated by immunoSEQ multiplex PCR, the TCRdb table keeps only in-frame clones and is missing some. The table shows tens of thousands of clones, with roughly 92% occurring only once. The sample in question was CD4+ T cells from peripheral blood mononuclear cells, obtained in the first trimester of pregnancy. Receptors were obtained from a female donor with multiple sclerosis, enrolled in a pregnancy study.

The genes are TRBV5-1 and TRBJ2-3; 9 bases line up with TRBD2. The CDR3 spans 17 residues. Losses at the gene ends were 2 bases for V and 6 bases for J; bases not matched to a gene: 13. Per the germline V gene, CDR1 is SGHRS and CDR2 is YFSETQ. The CDR3 sequence: CASSLLAGALSGDTQYF. The CDR3 coding sequence is TGCGCCAGCAGCTTATTAGCGGGAGCCCTTTCGGGGGATACGCAGTATTTT.

V and J are TRBV14 and TRBJ2-5, with TRBD2 identical over 14 bases. CDR3 length: 16 residues. From germline, CDR1 is SGHDN and CDR2 FVKESK. With V trimmed by 3 bases and J by 5 bases, 5 bases remained unmatched. CDR3 amino acids: CASSQGTSGSWETQYF. CDR3 nucleotide sequence: TGTGCCAGCAGCCAGGGGACTAGCGGGAGTTGGGAGACCCAGTACTTC.

J is TRBJ2-2 and V is TRBV9, with a tentative D call TRBD1 (5 bases). This CDR3 has 13 residues. CDR1 SGDLS and CDR2 YYNGEE come from the germline V gene. V lost 1 base and J lost 6, with 7 bases in between. The CDR3 reads CASSVRGAGELFF. CDR3 nucleotides: TGTGCCAGCAGCGTAAGGGGTGCCGGGGAGCTGTTTTTT.

The CDR3 bases are TGTGCCAGCAGACTGCGGACTGAAGCTTTCTTT. Residues: CASRLRTEAFF. The chain links TRBV25-1 to TRBJ1-1, with D uncertain. Trimming took off 6 bases at V and 5 bases at J, with 7 bases between the two ends. Germline-derived CDR1 and CDR2 are MGHDK and SYGVNS. This CDR3 is built from 11 residues.

J is TRBJ2-1 and V is TRBV5-1; no clear D. The length of the CDR3 is 16 residues. In germline, CDR1 is SGHRS, CDR2 YFSETQ. The V gene lost 2 bases and the J gene lost 0 bases, with 12 bases spanning the gap. CDR3 coding DNA: TGCGCCAGCAGCTTCTCGTCGTCGAGCTCCTACAATGAGCAGTTCTTC. This codes for CASSFSSSSSYNEQFF.

V and J are TRBV5-1 and TRBJ1-1; the D gene is possibly TRBD1 (5 bases). CDR1 is SGHRS, CDR2 YFSETQ, per germline. V gave up 4 bases and J gave up 1 base, with 8 bases separating them. This CDR3 comprises 13 residues. The CDR3 nucleotides are TGCGCCAGCAGCCAGGACACGAACACTGAAGCTTTCTTT. It yields the protein CASSQDTNTEAFF.

This rearrangement joins TRBV5-5 to TRBJ2-1; 7 bases agree with TRBD2. Germline CDR1 is SGHKS and CDR2 is YYEKEE (reference sequence). The CDR3 length is 16 residues. The junction had 15 bases not matched to a gene; V was cut back by 2 bases and J by 10 bases. CDR3: CASSFDGGTTHEEQFF. The CDR3 DNA reads as TGTGCCAGCAGCTTCGATGGAGGGACTACTCATGAGGAGCAGTTCTTC.

This chain joins TRBV6-5 and TRBJ1-1, with D uncertain. The CDR3 contains 14 residues. CDR1 and CDR2 from the germline V gene are MNHEY and SVGAGI. V lost 2 bases to trimming and J lost 1 base, with 8 bases between them. DNA of the CDR3: TGTGCCAGCAGTTACAATGCGGGGAACACTGAAGCTTTCTTT. Amino acid sequence: CASSYNAGNTEAFF.

The genes are TRBV6-5 and TRBJ2-4; 14 bases are a match to TRBD2. The germline V gene has CDR1 MNHEY and CDR2 SVGAGI. This CDR3 comprises 15 residues. J was trimmed by 9 bases and V by 6 bases; bases with no gene match: 7. The CDR3 nucleotides read TGTGCCAGCAGAAGACTAGCGGGAGGGCCAACCATTCAGTACTTC. Translation: CASRRLAGGPTIQYF.